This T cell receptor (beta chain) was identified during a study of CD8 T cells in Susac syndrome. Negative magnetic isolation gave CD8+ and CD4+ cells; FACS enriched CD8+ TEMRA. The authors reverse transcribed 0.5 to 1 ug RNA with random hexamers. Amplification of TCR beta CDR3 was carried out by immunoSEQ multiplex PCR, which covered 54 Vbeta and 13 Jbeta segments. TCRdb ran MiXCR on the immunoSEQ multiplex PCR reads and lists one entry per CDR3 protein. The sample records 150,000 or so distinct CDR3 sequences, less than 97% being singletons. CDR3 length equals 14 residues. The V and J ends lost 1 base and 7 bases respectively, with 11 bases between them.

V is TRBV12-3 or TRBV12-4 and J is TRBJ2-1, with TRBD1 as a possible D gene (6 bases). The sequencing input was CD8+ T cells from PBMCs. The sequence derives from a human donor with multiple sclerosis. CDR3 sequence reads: CASSLVTGINEQFF. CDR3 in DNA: TGTGCCAGCAGTTTAGTCACAGGGATAAATGAGCAGTTCTTC.